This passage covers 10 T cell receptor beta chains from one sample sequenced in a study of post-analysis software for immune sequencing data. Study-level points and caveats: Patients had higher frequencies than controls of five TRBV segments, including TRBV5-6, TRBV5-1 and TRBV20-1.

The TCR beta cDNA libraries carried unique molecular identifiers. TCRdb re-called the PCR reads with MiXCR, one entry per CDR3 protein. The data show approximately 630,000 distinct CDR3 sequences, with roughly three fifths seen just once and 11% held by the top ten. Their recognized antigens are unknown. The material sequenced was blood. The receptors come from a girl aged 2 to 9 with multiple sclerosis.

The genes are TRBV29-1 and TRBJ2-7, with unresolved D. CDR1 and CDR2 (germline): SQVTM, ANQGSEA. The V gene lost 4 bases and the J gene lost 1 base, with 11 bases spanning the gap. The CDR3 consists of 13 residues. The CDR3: CSVARSLSYEQYF. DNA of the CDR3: TGCAGCGTTGCCAGGTCCCTGTCCTACGAGCAGTACTTC.

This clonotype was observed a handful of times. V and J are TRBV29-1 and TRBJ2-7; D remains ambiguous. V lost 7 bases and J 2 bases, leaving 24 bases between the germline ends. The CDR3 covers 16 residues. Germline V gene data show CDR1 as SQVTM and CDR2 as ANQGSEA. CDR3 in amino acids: CSAYDPLGNAPYEQYF. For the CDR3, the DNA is TGCAGCGCTTATGACCCCCTGGGGAATGCACCCTACGAGCAGTACTTC.

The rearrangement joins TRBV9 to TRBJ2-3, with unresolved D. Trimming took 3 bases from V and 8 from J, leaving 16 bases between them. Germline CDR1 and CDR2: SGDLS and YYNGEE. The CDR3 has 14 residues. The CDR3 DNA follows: TGTGCCAGCAGCGCATCCAGCCTGAGCGCTACGCAGTATTTT. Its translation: CASSASSLSATQYF.

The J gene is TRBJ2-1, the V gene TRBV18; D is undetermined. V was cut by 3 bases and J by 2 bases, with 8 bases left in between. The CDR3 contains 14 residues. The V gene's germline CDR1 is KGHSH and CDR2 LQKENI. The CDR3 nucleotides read TGTGCCAGCTCACCGGTGCGGACCTACAATGAGCAGTTCTTC. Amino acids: CASSPVRTYNEQFF.

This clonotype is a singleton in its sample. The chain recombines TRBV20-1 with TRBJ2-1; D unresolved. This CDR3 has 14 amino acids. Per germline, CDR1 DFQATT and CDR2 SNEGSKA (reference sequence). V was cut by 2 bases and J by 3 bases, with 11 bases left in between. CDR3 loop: CSARFSWDYNEQFF. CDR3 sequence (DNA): TGCAGTGCTAGATTCAGCTGGGACTACAATGAGCAGTTCTTC.

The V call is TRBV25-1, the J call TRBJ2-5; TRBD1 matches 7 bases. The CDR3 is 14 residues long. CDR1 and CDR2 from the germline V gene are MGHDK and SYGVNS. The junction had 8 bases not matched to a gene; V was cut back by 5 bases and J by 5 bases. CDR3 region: CASSRQQGCETQYF. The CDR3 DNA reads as TGTGCCAGCAGTCGTCAACAGGGGTGCGAGACCCAGTACTTC.

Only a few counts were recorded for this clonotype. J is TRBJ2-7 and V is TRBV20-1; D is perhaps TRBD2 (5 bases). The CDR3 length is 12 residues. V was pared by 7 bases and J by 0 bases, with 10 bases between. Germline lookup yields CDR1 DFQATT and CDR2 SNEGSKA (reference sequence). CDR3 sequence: CSVRGNSYEQYF. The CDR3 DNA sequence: TGCAGTGTTCGGGGTAACTCCTACGAGCAGTACTTC.

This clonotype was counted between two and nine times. Written as DNA, the CDR3 is TGTGCCAGCAGTTTCGGATCGGGCTATAATTCACCCCTCCACTTT. Translated: CASSFGSGYNSPLHF. This chain links TRBV6-5 with TRBJ1-6; D uncertain. The CDR3 contains 15 residues. V was pared by 4 bases and J by 3 bases, with 10 bases between. The V gene's germline CDR1 is MNHEY and CDR2 SVGAGI.

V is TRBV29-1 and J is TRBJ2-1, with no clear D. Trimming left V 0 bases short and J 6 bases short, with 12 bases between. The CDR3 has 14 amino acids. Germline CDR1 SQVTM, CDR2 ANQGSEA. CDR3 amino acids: CSVEDRSGRNEQFF. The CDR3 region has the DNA TGCAGCGTTGAAGATCGGTCTGGACGCAATGAGCAGTTCTTC.

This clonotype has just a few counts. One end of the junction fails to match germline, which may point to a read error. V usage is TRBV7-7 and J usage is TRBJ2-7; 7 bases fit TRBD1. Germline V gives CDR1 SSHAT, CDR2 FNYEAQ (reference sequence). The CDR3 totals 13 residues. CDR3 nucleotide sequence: TGTGCTAGCAGCTTGGGACAGCGCTACGAGCAGTACTTC. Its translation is CASSLGQRYEQYF.